What follows are 18 T cell receptor beta chains derived from one specimen sequenced in a study of T cell responses to AZD1222 COVID-19 vaccine. Assay: immunoSEQ multiplex PCR; the TCRdb copy retains only in-frame clones and omits some. The repertoire holds under 200,000 clones, with just over 90% as singletons. This sample comprised peripheral blood, obtained 28 days after the second dose of the MenACWY control vaccine. The receptors were gathered from an adult who received the MenACWY meningococcal vaccine as a control.

The chain links TRBV4-3 to TRBJ2-3, with D perhaps assigned TRBD1 or TRBD2 (5 bases each). The V and J ends lost 4 bases and 1 base respectively, with 18 bases between them. The V gene's germline CDR1 is LGHNA and CDR2 YSLEER. CDR3 length: 17 amino acids. The chain's CDR3 is CASSPGSAGTGTDTQYF. The CDR3 DNA sequence: TGCGCCAGCAGCCCGGGTTCGGCAGGGACGGGCACAGATACGCAGTATTTT.

This clone was observed a few times. Other DNA sequences in the same sample also yield this CDR3. CDR3 sequence reads: CASSLARAYNEQFF. DNA for the CDR3: TGTGCCAGCAGTTTAGCTAGGGCCTACAATGAGCAGTTCTTC. The chain joins TRBV27 to TRBJ2-1; no definite D call. Trimming removed 2 bases at V and 2 bases at J, with 7 bases between. The CDR3 has 14 residues. Germline V gene sequence: CDR1 MNHEY, CDR2 SMNVEV (reference sequence).

This chain links TRBV19 with TRBJ1-5; 7 bases are shared with TRBD1. Germline V CDR1 and CDR2: LNHDA, SQIVND (reference sequence). The CDR3 runs to 15 residues. Unmatched junction bases numbered 12, after V lost 9 bases and J lost 4 bases. In DNA, the CDR3 is TGTGCCAGCCTCATGTGGGACAGCGCTAATCAGCCCCAGCATTTT. It yields the protein CASLMWDSANQPQHF.

The chain couples TRBV5-1 to TRBJ1-5; D uncertain. The CDR3 sequence is 13 residues long. Germline V gene data show CDR1 as SGHRS and CDR2 as YFSETQ. V was trimmed by 4 bases and J by 2 bases, leaving 7 bases between them. The CDR3 DNA reads as TGCGCCAGCAGCCCCGGGGGCAATCAGCCCCAGCATTTT. Encoded protein: CASSPGGNQPQHF.

This chain uses TRBV7-2 with TRBJ1-2; 8 nucleotides match TRBD1. V was clipped by 4 bases and J by 4 bases; unmatched bases: 8. Germline V gene lookup returns CDR1 SGHTA and CDR2 FQGNSA. This CDR3 has 15 residues. The CDR3 nucleotides are TGTGCCAGCAGCTCCTGGACAGGGATCCCCTATGGCTACACCTTC. It yields the protein CASSSWTGIPYGYTF. Full variable domain (remainder filled in from reference TRBV7-2 and TRBJ1-2): GAGVSQSPSNKVTEKGKDVELRCDPISGHTALYWYRQSLGQGLEFLIYFQGNSAPDKSGLPSDRFSAERTGGSVSTLTIQRTQQEDSAVYLCASSSWTGIPYGYTFGSGTRLTVV.

The V and J genes are TRBV30 and TRBJ1-4; D possibly corresponds to TRBD1 (6 bases). Trimming took off 5 bases at V and 5 bases at J, with 9 bases between the two ends. The CDR3 covers 12 residues. Germline V gives CDR1 GTSNPN, CDR2 SVGIG (reference sequence). DNA of the CDR3: TGTGCCTGGGGACAGCCCAATGAAAAACTGTTTTTT. This codes for CAWGQPNEKLFF. The whole variable domain, remainder taken from reference TRBV30 and TRBJ1-4, is SQTIHQWPATLVQPVGSPLSLECTVEGTSNPNLYWYRQAAGRGLQLLFYSVGIGQISSEVPQNLSASRPQDRQFILSSKKLLLSDSGFYLCAWGQPNEKLFFGSGTQLSVL.

The V and J genes are TRBV4-1 and TRBJ2-2; D is unresolved. The CDR3 is 19 residues long. Germline loops: CDR1 MGHRA, CDR2 YSYEKL. Trimming took 0 bases from V and 0 from J, leaving 17 bases between them. The CDR3 nucleotides read TGCGCCAGCAGCCAAGAAAAACTCTTGGTTACAGCGAACACCGGGGAGCTGTTTTTT. Protein sequence: CASSQEKLLVTANTGELFF.

This chain joins TRBV7-8 and TRBJ2-7, with D tentatively TRBD1 (5 bases). Germline assignment: CDR1 SGHVS and CDR2 FQNEAQ. The CDR3 contains 13 residues. With 6 bases removed from V and 3 bases from J, the gap between germline ends came to 12 bases. This CDR3 is CASRLQGNYEQYF. The CDR3 DNA sequence: TGTGCCAGCAGACTCCAGGGAAACTACGAGCAGTACTTC.

V gene TRBV14 combines with J gene TRBJ2-1, with 9 nucleotides matching TRBD2. Germline V gene lookup returns CDR1 SGHDN and CDR2 FVKESK. The V segment lost 3 bases and the J segment 0 bases; nucleotides outside the gene matches: 6. The CDR3 has 17 residues. The CDR3 DNA is TGTGCCAGCAGCCACCTTAGCGGGAGTCTCTCCTACAATGAGCAGTTCTTC. It yields the protein CASSHLSGSLSYNEQFF.

This clone showed up just a few times. The chain joins TRBV14 to TRBJ2-3; D is unresolved. The CDR3 is 13 amino acids. With 0 bases removed from V and 9 bases from J, the gap between germline ends came to 10 bases. Germline assignment: CDR1 SGHDN and CDR2 FVKESK. The CDR3 spells CASSQERYGTQYF. DNA of the CDR3: TGTGCCAGCAGCCAAGAACGGTACGGGACGCAGTATTTT.

The V call is TRBV3-1 (or the pseudogene TRBV3-2), the J call TRBJ2-7, with 13 nucleotides matching TRBD2. CDR3 length: 16 residues. J was trimmed by 0 bases and V by 2 bases; bases with no gene match: 1. CDR1 is LGHDT and CDR2 is YNNKEL in the germline V gene (reference sequence). In DNA form, the CDR3 reads TGTGCCAGCAGCCAATGGACTAGCGGGAGCTCCTACGAGCAGTACTTC. Protein sequence: CASSQWTSGSSYEQYF.

The chain recombines TRBV2 with TRBJ2-7; 9 bases match TRBD1. The CDR3 covers 13 residues. Germline V gene data show CDR1 as SNHLY and CDR2 as FYNNEI. After removal of 5 bases from V and 5 bases from J, the junction contained 4 bases not matched to a gene. This chain's CDR3 is CASSRTGVNEQYF. Here the CDR3 DNA reads TGTGCCAGCAGTAGGACAGGGGTTAACGAGCAGTACTTC.

As concerns this clone: Other nucleotide sequences in the sample specify the same CDR3. The chain uses TRBV19 and TRBJ2-7; D unresolved. CDR1 and CDR2 from the germline V gene are LNHDA and SQIVND (reference sequence). This CDR3 is 13 amino acids long. The ends were cut back, 3 bases at V and 3 bases at J, with 9 bases in the middle. The CDR3 spells CASSIGQFYEQYF. In nucleotides, the CDR3 is TGTGCCAGTAGTATTGGTCAGTTCTACGAGCAGTACTTC.

CDR3 coding DNA: TGTGCCAGCAGCTTCTCCGGGAGAGAAGGCTACACCTTC. Encoded protein: CASSFSGREGYTF. This chain joins TRBV7-3 and TRBJ1-2; D is uncertain. V was clipped by 3 bases and J by 8 bases, with 13 bases between them. The V gene's germline CDR1 is SGHTA and CDR2 FQGTGA. This CDR3 has 13 amino acids.

This sequence joins TRBV27 and TRBJ2-1; D not resolved. V dropped 3 bases and J dropped 12 bases, with 9 bases sitting between them. The CDR3 is 11 amino acids. CDR1 is MNHEY, CDR2 SMNVEV, per germline (reference sequence). The CDR3 coding sequence is TGTGCCAGCAGTTTCCCCCCCCGGCAGTTCTTC. Its translation is CASSFPPRQFF.

In this sample, this clone turned up once. This rearrangement joins TRBV6-1 to TRBJ2-7; 7 bases fit TRBD2. With 0 bases clipped from V and 2 bases from J, the junction kept 7 bases outside the gene matches. This CDR3 has 16 residues. Germline assignment: CDR1 MNHNS and CDR2 SASEGT. CDR3 residues: CASSEAPWSGAYEQYF. CDR3 DNA sequence: TGTGCCAGCAGTGAAGCCCCCTGGAGCGGGGCCTACGAGCAGTACTTC.

V is TRBV21-1 and J is TRBJ2-5; the DNA was not compared with TRBD1, the D call given in the table. TRBV21-1 is marked as a pseudogene. CDR3 size: 16 residues. In DNA form, the CDR3 reads TGTGCCAGCAGCAAAGCGCTGGGGGACAGGGGGGAGACCCAGTACTTC. Translated, it gives CASSKALGDRGETQYF.

This sequence joins TRBV5-1 and TRBJ1-1, with 11 bases that match TRBD1. Trimming at V came to 3 bases and at J to 3 bases, leaving 1 base not matched to a gene. CDR1 and CDR2 from the germline V gene are SGHRS and YFSETQ. The CDR3 totals 14 residues. CDR3 sequence reads: CASSWGQGDTEAFF. DNA for the CDR3: TGCGCCAGCAGCTGGGGACAGGGGGACACTGAAGCTTTCTTT. Drawing the rest from reference TRBV5-1 and TRBJ1-1, the complete variable domain is KAGVTQTPRYLIKTRGQQVTLSCSPISGHRSVSWYQQTPGQGLQFLFEYFSETQRNKGNFPGRFSGRQFSNSRSEMNVSTLELGDSALYLCASSWGQGDTEAFFGQGTRLTVV.